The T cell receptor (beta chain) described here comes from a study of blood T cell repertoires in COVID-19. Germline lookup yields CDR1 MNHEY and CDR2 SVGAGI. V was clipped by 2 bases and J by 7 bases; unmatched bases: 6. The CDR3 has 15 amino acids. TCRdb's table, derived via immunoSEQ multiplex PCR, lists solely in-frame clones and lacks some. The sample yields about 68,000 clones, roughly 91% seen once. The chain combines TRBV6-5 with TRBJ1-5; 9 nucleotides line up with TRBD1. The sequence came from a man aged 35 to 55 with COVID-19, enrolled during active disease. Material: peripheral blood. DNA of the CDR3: TGTGCCAGCAGTTACCGACAGGGGGTTCGACAGCCCCAGCATTTT. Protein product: CASSYRQGVRQPQHF.